This T cell receptor beta chain was obtained from a study of T cell responses to AZD1222 COVID-19 vaccine. As for the study in general: Timing groups of about 4 and about 12 weeks for second doses were pooled. Study findings and constraints: Mapped onto spike, vaccine-associated CD4 TCRs spanned it and were dominant at 160-218 and 743-854. Reports indicate that nearly half of spike-specific TCRs are directed at unmutated variant regions. After two AZD1222 doses, spike-specific TCR breadth and depth rose versus day 0.

This clone was recorded once. Its target is not known. The table came from immunoSEQ multiplex PCR; TCRdb's copy has only in-frame clones and leaves some out. The sample yields about 120,000 clones, roughly 92% seen once. Germline CDR1 and CDR2: SGDLS and YYNGEE. V shed 2 bases and J 2 bases; nucleotides not matched to a gene: 7. The CDR3 loop spans 16 amino acids. The chain is built from TRBV9 and TRBJ2-3; 8 bases map to TRBD2. This receptor was obtained from an adult in good health. The source was peripheral blood, collected on day 0 of AZD1222 vaccination. The CDR3 region is CASSVLRRGATDTQYF. In nucleotides, the CDR3 is TGTGCCAGCAGCGTCCTACGGCGGGGGGCCACAGATACGCAGTATTTT. Drawing the rest from reference TRBV9 and TRBJ2-3, the complete variable domain is DSGVTQTPKHLITATGQRVTLRCSPRSGDLSVYWYQQSLDQGLQFLIQYYNGEERAKGNILERFSAQQFPDLHSELNLSSLELGDSALYFCASSVLRRGATDTQYFGPGTRLTVL.